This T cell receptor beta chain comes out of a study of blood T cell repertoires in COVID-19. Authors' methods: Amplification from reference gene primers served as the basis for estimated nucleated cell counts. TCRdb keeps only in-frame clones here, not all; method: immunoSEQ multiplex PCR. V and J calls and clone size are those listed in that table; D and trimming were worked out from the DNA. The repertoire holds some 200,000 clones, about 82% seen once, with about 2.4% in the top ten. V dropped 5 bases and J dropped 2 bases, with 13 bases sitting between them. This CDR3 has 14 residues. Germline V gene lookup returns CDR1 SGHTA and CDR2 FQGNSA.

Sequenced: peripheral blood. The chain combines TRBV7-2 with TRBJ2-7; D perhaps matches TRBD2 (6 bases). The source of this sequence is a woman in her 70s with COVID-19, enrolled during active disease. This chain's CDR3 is CASSGGTAAYEQYF. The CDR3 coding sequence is TGTGCCAGCAGCGGAGGGACCGCCGCCTACGAGCAGTACTTC.